The 29 T cell receptor beta chains reported below all come from one sample, sequenced in a study of T cell responses to AZD1222 COVID-19 vaccine. Produced via immunoSEQ multiplex PCR; TCRdb's table is partial and in-frame only. The sample lists about 67,000 clones, about 80% occurring once. The sample in question was peripheral blood, obtained 28 days after the second AZD1222 dose. The receptors originated from an adult who received the AZD1222 COVID-19 vaccine.

The CDR3 region has the DNA TGTGCCAGCGCTTATGGGGACAGGGGGCCCAATGAGCAGTTCTTC. Amino acid sequence: CASAYGDRGPNEQFF. The rearrangement uses TRBV3-1 (or the pseudogene TRBV3-2) and TRBJ2-1, with TRBD1 matching 12 bases. The V gene's germline CDR1 is LGHDT and CDR2 YNNKEL (reference sequence). CDR3 length equals 15 residues. V lost 8 bases, J lost 6 bases, and 8 bases stayed unmatched.

This chain connects TRBV7-8 to TRBJ2-1; TRBD1 matches at 8 bases. The germline V gene encodes CDR1 SGHVS and CDR2 FQNEAQ. This CDR3 has 15 residues. J was trimmed by 9 bases and V by 3 bases; bases with no gene match: 10. In nucleotides, the CDR3 is TGTGCCAGCAGCTTTCAGGCAGGGGGCATCGGTGAGCAGTTCTTC. Its protein is CASSFQAGGIGEQFF.

The chain employs TRBV7-2 and TRBJ1-1, with TRBD1 identical over 8 bases. After removal of 5 bases from V and 0 bases from J, the junction contained 8 bases not matched to a gene. The CDR3 length is 16 residues. Germline values: CDR1 SGHTA, CDR2 FQGNSA. Here the CDR3 reads CASSPGQGPMNTEAFF. The CDR3 nucleotides read TGTGCCAGCAGCCCAGGACAGGGTCCCATGAACACTGAAGCTTTCTTT.

This clone was observed a handful of times. The V gene is TRBV5-1, the J gene TRBJ2-7, with D unresolved. The CDR3 sequence is 12 residues long. Deletions cut 0 bases from V and 5 bases from J, with 6 bases between. Looked up from germline, CDR1 is SGHRS and CDR2 is YFSETQ. This CDR3 reads CASSLVANEQYF. The CDR3 DNA reads TGCGCCAGCAGCTTGGTCGCAAACGAGCAGTACTTC. Complete variable domain (other parts from reference TRBV5-1 and TRBJ2-7): KAGVTQTPRYLIKTRGQQVTLSCSPISGHRSVSWYQQTPGQGLQFLFEYFSETQRNKGNFPGRFSGRQFSNSRSEMNVSTLELGDSALYLCASSLVANEQYFGPGTRLTVT.

The V call is TRBV3-1 (or the pseudogene TRBV3-2), the J call TRBJ1-1; 9 nucleotides align to TRBD1. The CDR3 extends over 15 amino acids. J lost 5 bases, V lost 4 bases, and 8 bases had no gene match. Per the germline V gene, CDR1 is LGHDT and CDR2 is YNNKEL (reference sequence). The CDR3 DNA reads TGTGCCAGCAGCCCCTCACAGGGGGCTGGTACTGAAGCTTTCTTT. Translated: CASSPSQGAGTEAFF.

The CDR3 DNA is TGCGCCAGCAGCACTACGGGACTTACAGATCAGCCCCAGCATTTT. This encodes CASSTTGLTDQPQHF. The gene calls are TRBV5-1 and TRBJ1-5; D is perhaps TRBD1 (5 bases). Trimming shortened V by 4 bases and J by 5 bases, and 16 bases separated the two germline ends. In germline, CDR1 is SGHRS, CDR2 YFSETQ. CDR3 length: 15 residues.

The genes are TRBV25-1 and TRBJ1-1; no firm D call. The germline V gene encodes CDR1 MGHDK and CDR2 SYGVNS. The CDR3 covers 13 residues. V was trimmed by 7 bases and J by 4 bases, leaving 13 bases between them. For the CDR3, the DNA is TGTGCCAGCACAGGTGGGCTGGCCACTGAAGCTTTCTTT. Its translation: CASTGGLATEAFF.

The chain combines TRBV6-5 with TRBJ1-5, with no clear D. CDR1 is MNHEY and CDR2 is SVGAGI in the germline V gene. The CDR3 consists of 14 residues. Deletions cut 7 bases from V and 6 bases from J, with 16 bases between. Here the CDR3 reads CASNLGRVAQPQHF. CDR3 bases: TGTGCCAGCAACCTCGGGAGGGTGGCTCAGCCCCAGCATTTT.

The V and J genes are TRBV7-6 and TRBJ2-6; 8 positions match TRBD2. Germline loops: CDR1 SGHVS, CDR2 FNYEAQ. This CDR3 is built from 16 residues. V lost 4 bases, J lost 4 bases, and 6 bases stayed unmatched. The CDR3 loop is CASSSQRGSGANVLTF. The DNA for the CDR3 is TGTGCCAGCAGCTCCCAGCGGGGGAGCGGGGCCAACGTCCTGACTTTC.

The V call is TRBV27, the J call TRBJ1-4; D uncertain. V was shortened by 3 bases and J by 3 bases, with 8 bases between the two germline ends. The CDR3 spans 14 residues. Germline CDR1 MNHEY, CDR2 SMNVEV (reference sequence). CDR3: CASSLEEANEKLFF. CDR3 nucleotides: TGTGCCAGCAGTTTGGAGGAGGCTAATGAAAAACTGTTTTTT.

V and J are TRBV18 and TRBJ1-3; no definite D call. Trimming took 4 bases from V and 2 from J, leaving 6 bases between them. CDR3 length equals 13 residues. Germline CDR1 reads KGHSH; CDR2 reads LQKENI. This chain's CDR3 is CASSREAGNTIYF. CDR3 in DNA: TGTGCCAGCTCACGGGAAGCTGGAAACACCATATATTTT.

The chain uses TRBV7-8 and TRBJ1-1; possible D gene TRBD1, 6 bases. CDR1 is SGHVS, CDR2 FQNEAQ, per germline. This CDR3 has 15 amino acids. V gave up 5 bases and J gave up 1 base, with 14 bases separating them. Written as DNA, the CDR3 is TGTGCCAGCAGCCGTTGGGACACATCGAACACTGAAGCTTTCTTT. Translated: CASSRWDTSNTEAFF. Complete variable domain (other parts from reference TRBV7-8 and TRBJ1-1): GAGVSQSPRYKVAKRGQDVALRCDPISGHVSLFWYQQALGQGPEFLTYFQNEAQLDKSGLPSDRFFAERPEGSVSTLKIQRTQQEDSAVYLCASSRWDTSNTEAFFGQGTRLTVV.

The chain combines TRBV3-1 (or the pseudogene TRBV3-2) with TRBJ2-7; either TRBD1 or TRBD2 may fit D (6 bases each). Germline values: CDR1 LGHDT, CDR2 YNNKEL (reference sequence). CDR3 length: 15 residues. Trimming removed 3 bases at V and 2 bases at J, with 14 bases between. CDR3 protein: CASSQAGQFPYEQYF. Here the CDR3 DNA reads TGTGCCAGCAGCCAGGCGGGACAATTTCCCTACGAGCAGTACTTC.

The chain carries TRBV4-3 and TRBJ2-7; D tentatively fits TRBD1 or TRBD2 (5 bases each). V was pared by 2 bases and J by 5 bases, with 16 bases between. CDR3 length: 15 amino acids. Per the germline V gene, CDR1 is LGHNA and CDR2 is YSLEER. CDR3 in DNA: TGCGCCAGCAGCCAAAGACCGGGACCGTCCGACGAGCAGTACTTC. Translation: CASSQRPGPSDEQYF.

The CDR3 nucleotides are TGTGCCAGCATCAGACTAGCGGGGGGGAGCGAGCAGTACTTC. It specifies CASIRLAGGSEQYF. V gene TRBV2 combines with J gene TRBJ2-7; TRBD2 aligns across 14 bases. Looked up from germline, CDR1 is SNHLY and CDR2 is FYNNEI. This CDR3 is 14 amino acids long. V shed 7 bases and J 6 bases; nucleotides not matched to a gene: 5.

This clone was counted only a few times. V gene TRBV29-1 combines with J gene TRBJ1-2; a possible D gene is TRBD1 (6 bases). The CDR3 has 12 residues. Germline V gives CDR1 SQVTM, CDR2 ANQGSEA. V was trimmed by 5 bases and J by 5 bases, leaving 12 bases between them. CDR3 DNA: TGCAGCGTTCTAGGGGGGGAGTATGGCTACACCTTC. This translates into CSVLGGEYGYTF.

The rearrangement links TRBV5-1 to TRBJ1-1; D call uncertain. V was trimmed by 3 bases and J by 2 bases, leaving 11 bases between them. The CDR3 runs to 14 residues. Germline V CDR1 and CDR2: SGHRS, YFSETQ. The CDR3 bases are TGCGCCAGCAGCTCATCCGGCCGCAACACTGAAGCTTTCTTT. This gives the protein CASSSSGRNTEAFF.

The CDR3 DNA follows: TGTGCCAGCAGTTATCAGGGCCCCAGGGAAACTGAAGCTTTCTTT. Translating gives CASSYQGPRETEAFF. The genes are TRBV6-2 or TRBV6-3 and TRBJ1-1, with D possibly matching TRBD1 (5 bases). The CDR3 spans 15 residues. Germline CDR1 and CDR2: MNHEY and SVGEGT. V was pared by 3 bases and J by 5 bases, with 16 bases between.

This clone has just a few counts. The rearrangement joins TRBV5-1 to TRBJ1-6; 9 nucleotides match TRBD1. CDR1 and CDR2 from the germline V gene are SGHRS and YFSETQ. With V trimmed by 4 bases and J by 11 bases, 10 bases remained unmatched. The CDR3 has 15 residues. The CDR3 sequence: CASSQGDREKTPLHF. DNA for the CDR3: TGCGCCAGCAGCCAAGGGGACAGGGAAAAGACACCCCTCCACTTT.

The chain joins TRBV5-6 to TRBJ2-1; TRBD2 agrees at 12 bases. Germline lookup yields CDR1 SGHDT and CDR2 YYEEEE. V gave up 4 bases and J gave up 4 bases; unmatched junction bases: 6. The CDR3 is 16 amino acids. CDR3 amino acids: CASSQGLAGIYNEQFF. The CDR3 DNA is TGTGCCAGCAGCCAGGGACTAGCGGGCATATACAATGAGCAGTTCTTC.

This clone was observed a handful of times. The J gene is TRBJ2-4, the V gene TRBV6-5; D not resolved. CDR1 is MNHEY, CDR2 SVGAGI, per germline. V was trimmed by 0 bases and J by 6 bases, leaving 15 bases between them. This CDR3 region has 16 residues. The CDR3 nucleotides are TGTGCCAGCAGTTACTCTGCTGAGCGTCGGCGAAACATTCAGTACTTC. Its translation: CASSYSAERRRNIQYF.

CDR3 DNA sequence: TGTGCCAGCAGCCCACCGGGAACCTATAATTCACCCCTCCACTTT. This translates into CASSPPGTYNSPLHF. V and J are TRBV7-2 and TRBJ1-6; no clear D gene. Trimming pared 5 bases from V and 2 bases from J, leaving 10 bases between. Germline assignment: CDR1 SGHTA and CDR2 FQGNSA. The length of the CDR3 is 15 residues. Supplemented by reference TRBV7-2 and TRBJ1-6, the full variable domain reads GAGVSQSPSNKVTEKGKDVELRCDPISGHTALYWYRQSLGQGLEFLIYFQGNSAPDKSGLPSDRFSAERTGGSVSTLTIQRTQQEDSAVYLCASSPPGTYNSPLHFGNGTRLTVT.

J is TRBJ1-2 and V is TRBV11-1, with a tentative D call TRBD1 (5 bases). The ends were cut back, 4 bases at V and 4 bases at J, with 13 bases in the middle. This CDR3 has 14 amino acids. Germline CDR1 is SGHAT and CDR2 is FQDESV (reference sequence). The CDR3 protein is CASSSQGRVYGYTF. The CDR3 DNA reads TGTGCCAGCAGCTCGCAGGGTCGGGTCTATGGCTACACCTTC.

The chain employs TRBV30 and TRBJ1-1; 9 bases match TRBD1. The CDR3 sequence is 14 residues long. The V gene's germline CDR1 is GTSNPN and CDR2 SVGIG (reference sequence). V lost 5 bases, J lost 1 base, and 5 bases stayed unmatched. CDR3 loop: CAWGQGKGNTEAFF. The CDR3 nucleotides read TGTGCCTGGGGACAGGGGAAAGGGAACACTGAAGCTTTCTTT. The full variable domain, with the rest looked up from reference TRBV30 and TRBJ1-1, is SQTIHQWPATLVQPVGSPLSLECTVEGTSNPNLYWYRQAAGRGLQLLFYSVGIGQISSEVPQNLSASRPQDRQFILSSKKLLLSDSGFYLCAWGQGKGNTEAFFGQGTRLTVV.

V and J are TRBV6-4 and TRBJ1-1; D is possibly TRBD1 (5 bases). Germline V gene sequence: CDR1 MRHNA, CDR2 SNTAGT. The CDR3 length is 14 residues. Between the trimmed V and J ends, which lost 7 bases and 4 bases, there was a span of 16 bases. CDR3 region: CASTARQGGTEAFF. In nucleotides, the CDR3 is TGTGCCAGCACCGCTCGGCAGGGAGGCACTGAAGCTTTCTTT.

This clone was detected a few times. The chain carries TRBV2 and TRBJ2-7; 7 bases match TRBD1. The germline gives CDR1 SNHLY, CDR2 FYNNEI. V lost 9 bases to trimming and J lost 7 bases; unmatched junction nucleotides: 9. The CDR3 sequence is 12 residues long. The CDR3 DNA follows: TGTGCCAGTACCGAGGGACAGCCGGAGCAGTACTTC. This codes for CASTEGQPEQYF.

This sequence joins TRBV5-8 and TRBJ2-2; 7 bases are a match to TRBD2. The CDR3 contains 15 residues. With V trimmed by 1 base and J by 7 bases, 7 bases remained unmatched. Per the germline V gene, CDR1 is SGHTS and CDR2 is YDEGEE. CDR3 sequence: CASSLMGGESGELFF. DNA for the CDR3: TGTGCCAGCAGCTTGATGGGAGGGGAAAGCGGGGAGCTGTTTTTT.

The chain has TRBV4-3 and TRBJ2-1; D unclear. Trimming stripped 0 bases from V and 7 bases from J, with 7 bases between. The length of the CDR3 is 13 residues. Germline V gene data show CDR1 as LGHNA and CDR2 as YSLEER. The CDR3 DNA sequence: TGCGCCAGCAGCCAAGAGCGCCTGAATGAGCAGTTCTTC. This gives the protein CASSQERLNEQFF.

The rearrangement joins TRBV18 to TRBJ2-1; 11 bases are shared with TRBD1. The CDR3 sequence is 15 residues long. Germline V CDR1 and CDR2: KGHSH, LQKENI. V lost 3 bases to trimming and J lost 8 bases; unmatched junction nucleotides: 6. The CDR3 nucleotides read TGTGCCAGCTCACCCGGGACAGGGGGGTCGGATGAGCAGTTCTTC. This gives the protein CASSPGTGGSDEQFF.